These 20 T cell receptor beta chains were sequenced from one sample in a study of early T cells in non-severe SARS-CoV-2 infection. TCRdb fed the 5' RACE reads into MiXCR, producing one record per CDR3 protein. This sample has 55,000 to 65,000 distinct CDR3 sequences, with approximately 16% found just once. Source: whole blood, taken at baseline. These receptors all stem from an adult who was a healthcare worker with PCR-confirmed SARS-CoV-2 infection or an uninfected control (not recorded which).

This chain's CDR3 is CASSQPTANSPLHF. The CDR3 coding sequence is TGCGCCAGCAGCCAACCGACAGCTAATTCACCCCTCCACTTT. This sequence joins TRBV4-1 and TRBJ1-6, with D possibly being TRBD1 (5 bases). The V and J ends lost 2 bases and 6 bases respectively, with 8 bases between them. This CDR3 spans 14 amino acids. CDR1 and CDR2 (germline): MGHRA, YSYEKL.

The chain uses TRBV4-1 and TRBJ1-4; no firm D call. Germline CDR1 and CDR2: MGHRA and YSYEKL. V was clipped by 6 bases and J by 5 bases, with 13 bases between them. This CDR3 spans 14 amino acids. The CDR3 protein is CASRRFGPNEKLFF. In nucleotides, the CDR3 is TGCGCCAGCAGGCGCTTCGGACCAAATGAAAAACTGTTTTTT.

In its sample, this clonotype was seen a few times. This rearrangement joins TRBV20-1 to TRBJ2-6; no firm D call. Germline V gene data show CDR1 as DFQATT and CDR2 as SNEGSKA (reference sequence). The CDR3 has 14 amino acids. Trimming removed 0 bases at V and 3 bases at J, with 6 bases between. As DNA, the CDR3 is TGCAGTGCTAGAGACTTGGTTGGGGCCAACGTCCTGACTTTC. Residues: CSARDLVGANVLTF.

The table lists this clonotype with many counts. The chain joins TRBV29-1 to TRBJ1-4; D may be TRBD1 (5 bases). The CDR3 is 13 amino acids. The V end lost 2 bases, the J end lost 8 bases, and 12 bases lay between the germline ends. CDR1 is SQVTM and CDR2 is ANQGSEA in the germline V gene. The CDR3 DNA follows: TGCAGCGTTGAATTGGGACGGCGGGAAAAACTGTTTTTT. It yields the protein CSVELGRREKLFF.

In its sample, this clonotype was seen a few times. The chain recombines TRBV15 with TRBJ2-5, with D unclear. CDR1 is LNHNV, CDR2 YYDKDF, per germline (reference sequence). V lost 1 base and J lost 2, with 8 bases in between. The CDR3 consists of 14 residues. The CDR3 reads CATSRGAGQETQYF. The CDR3 DNA reads as TGTGCCACCAGCAGAGGGGCAGGTCAAGAGACCCAGTACTTC.

The gene calls are TRBV6-6 and TRBJ2-3; D ambiguous. This CDR3 comprises 12 residues. V lost 2 bases and J lost 3, with 3 bases in between. Germline loops: CDR1 MNHNY, CDR2 SVGAGI (reference sequence). For the CDR3, the DNA is TGTGCCAGCAGTTACCATACAGATACGCAGTATTTT. Its translation: CASSYHTDTQYF.

The chain links TRBV5-6 to TRBJ1-5, with TRBD1 matching 9 bases. Trimming at V came to 4 bases and at J to 5 bases, leaving 4 bases not matched to a gene. CDR1 SGHDT and CDR2 YYEEEE come from the germline V gene. There are 14 residues in the CDR3. As DNA, the CDR3 is TGTGCCAGCAGCCCACAGGGGGCGGATCAGCCCCAGCATTTT. Translating it yields CASSPQGADQPQHF.

This clonotype was seen more than once but under ten times. The J gene is TRBJ2-5, the V gene TRBV5-1; 7 bases align to TRBD1. The CDR3 runs 14 residues. Germline values: CDR1 SGHRS, CDR2 YFSETQ. With V trimmed by 7 bases and J by 5 bases, 11 bases remained unmatched. CDR3 in DNA: TGCGCCAGCTGCCCGAGACAGGGAATGGAGACCCAGTACTTC. Amino acid sequence: CASCPRQGMETQYF.

Many counts were recorded for this clonotype. This chain connects TRBV12-3 or TRBV12-4 to TRBJ2-1; 12 positions agree with TRBD2. This CDR3 comprises 17 residues. The trim removed 6 bases at V and 3 bases at J, leaving 9 bases unmatched. This chain's CDR3 is CASRPTLAGGGYNEQFF. DNA for the CDR3: TGTGCCAGCAGGCCAACTCTAGCGGGAGGGGGCTACAATGAGCAGTTCTTC.

The chain combines TRBV20-1 with TRBJ2-7; 13 nucleotides align to TRBD2. The junction had 10 bases not matched to a gene; V was cut back by 3 bases and J by 5 bases. There are 16 residues in the CDR3. CDR1 is DFQATT and CDR2 is SNEGSKA in the germline V gene (reference sequence). The CDR3 region has the DNA TGCAGTGCTAGTAGCCGACTAGCGGGGGGTATCGACGAGCAGTACTTC. It is translated as CSASSRLAGGIDEQYF.

The chain is built from TRBV28 and TRBJ1-3; maybe TRBD1 (6 bases). Germline lookup yields CDR1 MDHEN and CDR2 SYDVKM. The CDR3 extends over 16 amino acids. Trimming took 5 bases from V and 0 from J, leaving 14 bases between them. The CDR3 here is CASSPTGFTSGNTIYF. CDR3 coding DNA: TGTGCCAGCAGTCCGACAGGCTTCACCTCTGGAAACACCATATATTTT.

This rearrangement joins TRBV29-1 to TRBJ2-6; no clear D gene. Germline loops: CDR1 SQVTM, CDR2 ANQGSEA. The CDR3 is 13 residues long. V dropped 4 bases and J dropped 2 bases, with 6 bases sitting between them. In DNA form, the CDR3 reads TGCAGCGTTGCAGCAACTGGGGCCAACGTCCTGACTTTC. Translating it yields CSVAATGANVLTF. The full variable domain, in which reference TRBV29-1 and TRBJ2-6 provide the parts outside the CDR3, is SAVISQKPSRDICQRGTSLTIQCQVDSQVTMMFWYRQQPGQSLTLIATANQGSEATYESGFVIDKFPISRPNLTFSTLTVSNMSPEDSSIYLCSVAATGANVLTFGAGSRLTVL.

This sequence joins TRBV5-4 and TRBJ2-3; either TRBD1 or TRBD2 may fit D (5 bases each). This CDR3 has 15 amino acids. Trimming shortened V by 2 bases and J by 2 bases, and 12 bases separated the two germline ends. Germline CDR1 and CDR2: SGHNT and YYREEE (reference sequence). CDR3 residues: CASSLSGRDTDTQYF. The CDR3 nucleotides are TGTGCCAGCAGCTTATCGGGGCGCGACACAGATACGCAGTATTTT.

The rearrangement uses TRBV4-2 and TRBJ2-7, with 8 bases lining up with TRBD2. The CDR3 is 15 amino acids. V lost 1 base and J lost 4; bases outside the gene matches: 6. The germline CDR1 and CDR2 sequences are LGHNA and YNFKEQ. CDR3 protein: CASSQVAGLGYEQYF. CDR3 nucleotide sequence: TGTGCCAGCAGCCAAGTCGCGGGACTAGGATACGAGCAGTACTTC.

CDR3 DNA: TGCAGTGCTAGAGATCCGGGCAGCTCCTACGAGCAGTACTTC. Its translation is CSARDPGSSYEQYF. The chain links TRBV20-1 to TRBJ2-7, with D unresolved. The CDR3 runs 14 residues. The germline V and J ends were trimmed by 0 bases and 0 bases, with 9 bases remaining between them. Germline V gene lookup returns CDR1 DFQATT and CDR2 SNEGSKA (reference sequence).

This chain connects TRBV12-3 or TRBV12-4 to TRBJ2-2; D remains unclear. The CDR3 totals 12 residues. Trimming shortened V by 5 bases and J by 6 bases, and 7 bases separated the two germline ends. CDR3 in DNA: TGTGCCAGCAGTATAAGGTCCGGGGAGCTGTTTTTT. Protein sequence: CASSIRSGELFF.

V usage is TRBV4-1 and J usage is TRBJ1-4; a possible D gene is TRBD1 (5 bases). V was pared by 1 base and J by 0 bases, with 9 bases between. CDR1 is MGHRA, CDR2 YSYEKL, per germline. The CDR3 has 16 residues. DNA of the CDR3: TGCGCCAGCAGCCAAGGGACACCACCAACTAATGAAAAACTGTTTTTT. This encodes CASSQGTPPTNEKLFF.

This clonotype was seen repeatedly, ten times or more. The chain joins TRBV20-1 to TRBJ2-3, with 8 bases identical to TRBD2. CDR1 is DFQATT, CDR2 SNEGSKA, per germline (reference sequence). The CDR3 is 15 residues long. Losses at the gene ends were 5 bases for V and 1 base for J; bases not matched to a gene: 8. CDR3 loop: CSAPRTSSGTDTQYF. The CDR3 DNA follows: TGCAGTGCTCCGCGGACTAGCTCTGGCACAGATACGCAGTATTTT.

This clonotype was counted only a few times. The chain links TRBV28 to TRBJ2-7, with no clear D. This CDR3 is built from 13 residues. Germline V gives CDR1 MDHEN, CDR2 SYDVKM. The V and J ends lost 6 bases and 7 bases respectively, with 16 bases between them. CDR3 residues: CASSPPLRSEQYF. CDR3 coding DNA: TGTGCCAGCAGCCCCCCCCTCAGGAGTGAGCAGTACTTC.

The chain joins TRBV12-3 or TRBV12-4 to TRBJ1-6; D ambiguous. Trimming removed 3 bases from V and 7 bases from J, with 13 bases in between. The CDR3 is 15 amino acids. Written as DNA, the CDR3 is TGTGCCAGCAGTTTTTCGTTTATGGGAAATTCACCCCTCCACTTT. It codes for CASSFSFMGNSPLHF.